This entry features one T cell receptor beta chain sequence. Antigen: not known. These data belong to a study of OX40 agonist ivuxolimab in advanced cancers. Assay used: immunoSEQ multiplex PCR; TCRdb lists only in-frame clones, some missing. The data show about 62,000 clones, with around 92% seen just once and around 15% held by the top ten. The CDR3 sequence is 13 residues long. Trimming shortened V by 2 bases and J by 6 bases, and 8 bases separated the two germline ends. CDR1 is SGHTA, CDR2 FQGNSA, per germline. Overall study findings and caveats: Among the lowest peripheral clonal expansion occurred in 0.1-3.0 mg/kg partial responders.

Here the sequenced sample was CD4+ or CD8+ T cells sorted from blood, taken in a trial of the OX40 agonist ivuxolimab. This chain links TRBV7-2 with TRBJ2-1; D is possibly TRBD2 (5 bases). This TCR was sampled from an adult with an advanced solid tumor such as melanoma, head and neck, liver or kidney cancer. In nucleotides, the CDR3 is TGTGCCAGCAGCTTAACTAGGTTCAATGAGCAGTTCTTC. It is translated as CASSLTRFNEQFF.